This T cell receptor beta chain was documented in a study of beta chain features in type 1 diabetes. Reverse transcribing all isolated RNA meant expressed TCRB transcripts were sequenced. The method was immunoSEQ multiplex PCR; TCRdb's version includes in-frame clones alone and lacks a portion of them. This sample has around 500,000 clones, with about 29% found just once. There are a few counts of this clone. The CDR3 totals 16 residues. The germline CDR1 and CDR2 sequences are LGHNA and YNFKEQ. V shed 4 bases, J shed 0 bases, and the junction held 5 bases outside the gene matches. This chain joins TRBV4-2 and TRBJ2-4; 8 nucleotides align to TRBD1. This sequence was found in a young man in good health. Sequencing was carried out using naive CD4+ T cells from blood. The CDR3 DNA follows: TGTGCCAGCAGCCCCCGGACAGGGCTAGCCAAAAACATTCAGTACTTC. Protein sequence: CASSPRTGLAKNIQYF.